This T cell receptor beta chain was profiled in a study of T cell responses to AZD1222 COVID-19 vaccine. TCRdb's copy holds only in-frame clones and misses some; the assay was immunoSEQ multiplex PCR. The table records about 130,000 clones, approximately 88% of them present only once. The ends lost 6 bases at V and 3 bases at J; junction bases unmatched: 5. This CDR3 is built from 14 residues. The germline V gene has CDR1 LGHDT and CDR2 YNNKEL (reference sequence). The rearrangement uses TRBV3-1 (or the pseudogene TRBV3-2) and TRBJ2-3, with 8 nucleotides matching TRBD2. The receptor was derived from an adult in good health. The sample in question was peripheral blood, obtained on day 0 of AZD1222 vaccination. CDR3 nucleotides: TGTGCCAGCAGGGTTAGCGGGGTGACAGATACGCAGTATTTT. Its translation: CASRVSGVTDTQYF.